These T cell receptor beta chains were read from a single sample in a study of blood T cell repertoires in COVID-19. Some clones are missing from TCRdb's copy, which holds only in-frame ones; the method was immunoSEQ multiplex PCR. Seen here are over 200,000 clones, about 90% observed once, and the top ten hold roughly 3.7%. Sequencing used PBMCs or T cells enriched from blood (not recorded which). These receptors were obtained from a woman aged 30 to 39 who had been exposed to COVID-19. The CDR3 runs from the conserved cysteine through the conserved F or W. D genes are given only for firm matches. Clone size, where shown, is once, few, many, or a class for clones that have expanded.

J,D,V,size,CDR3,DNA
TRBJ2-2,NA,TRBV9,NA,CASSVEGAGGTGELFF,TGTGCCAGCAGCGTAGAAGGGGCCGGGGGCACCGGGGAGCTGTTTTTT
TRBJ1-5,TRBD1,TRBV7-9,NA,CASSSTGYQPQHF,TGTGCCAGCAGCTCGACAGGGTATCAGCCCCAGCATTTT
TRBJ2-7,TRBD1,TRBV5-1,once,CASSAGTGASSYEQYF,TGCGCCAGCAGCGCCGGGACAGGGGCGAGCTCCTACGAGCAGTACTTC
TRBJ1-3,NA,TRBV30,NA,CAWSTGYSGNTIYF,TGTGCCTGGAGTACAGGTTACTCTGGAAACACCATATATTTT
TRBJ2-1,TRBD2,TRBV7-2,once,CASSLRGAGASYNEQFF,TGTGCCAGCAGCCTGCGGGGGGCTGGTGCGTCCTACAATGAGCAGTTCTTC
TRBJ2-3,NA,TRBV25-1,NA,CASSKEPGLDTQYF,TGTGCCAGCAGTAAAGAACCAGGGCTAGATACGCAGTATTTT
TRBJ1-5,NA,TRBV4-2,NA,CASSLGTDNQPQHF,TGTGCCAGCAGCCTAGGAACAGATAATCAGCCCCAGCATTTT
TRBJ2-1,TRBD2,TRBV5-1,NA,CARSGGAGEGPNEQFF,TGCGCCCGCAGCGGGGGGGCGGGGGAGGGCCCCAATGAGCAGTTCTTC
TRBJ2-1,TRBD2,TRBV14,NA,CASSQVGRERKFF,TGTGCCAGCAGCCAAGTTGGGCGGGAGCGGAAGTTCTTC
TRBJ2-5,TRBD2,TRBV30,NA,CAWDPREGVTQYF,TGTGCCTGGGACCCCAGGGAGGGAGTGACCCAGTACTTC
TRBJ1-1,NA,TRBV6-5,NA,CASAGGAEAFF,TGTGCCAGCGCCGGGGGGGCTGAAGCTTTCTTT
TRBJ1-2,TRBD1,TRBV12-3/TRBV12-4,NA,CASSLGQGGGYTF,TGTGCCAGCAGCCTTGGACAGGGAGGAGGCTACACCTTC
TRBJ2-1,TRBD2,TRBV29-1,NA,CSVERGRGSYNEQFF,TGCAGCGTTGAACGCGGGAGGGGCTCCTACAATGAGCAGTTCTTC
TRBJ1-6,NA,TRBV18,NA,CASSPVGQGNSPLHF,TGTGCCAGCTCACCGGTCGGGCAGGGAAATTCACCCCTCCACTTT
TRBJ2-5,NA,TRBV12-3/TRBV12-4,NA,CASSSGDETQYF,TGTGCCAGCAGTTCAGGCGACGAGACCCAGTACTTC
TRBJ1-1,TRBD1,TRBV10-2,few,CASSTGAFTEAFF,TGCGCCAGCAGTACAGGGGCTTTCACTGAAGCTTTCTTT
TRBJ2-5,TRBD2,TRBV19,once,CASSPLAGPSGVRTQYF,TGTGCCAGTAGTCCCCTCGCAGGCCCTAGCGGGGTACGGACCCAGTACTTC
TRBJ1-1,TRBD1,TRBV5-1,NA,CASSVPGSQGGNTEAFF,TGCGCCAGCAGCGTCCCCGGATCGCAGGGGGGGAACACTGAAGCTTTCTTT
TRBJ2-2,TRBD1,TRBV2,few,CASSRQGMAGELFF,TGTGCCAGCAGTCGACAGGGAATGGCCGGGGAGCTGTTTTTT
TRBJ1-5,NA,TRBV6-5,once,CASSSRWAGNQPQHF,TGTGCCAGCAGTTCAAGGTGGGCCGGCAATCAGCCCCAGCATTTT
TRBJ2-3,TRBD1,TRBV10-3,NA,CAISRDRDGADTQYF,TGTGCCATCAGTAGAGACAGGGACGGTGCAGATACGCAGTATTTT
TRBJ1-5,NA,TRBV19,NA,CASTREGQPQHF,TGTGCCAGTACCAGGGAAGGCCAGCCCCAGCATTTT
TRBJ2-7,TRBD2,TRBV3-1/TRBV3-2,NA,CASSPLAGGLGQQYF,TGTGCCAGCAGCCCATTAGCGGGGGGGTTGGGCCAGCAGTACTTC
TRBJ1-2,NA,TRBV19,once,CASSMLMVRGYGYTF,TGTGCCAGTAGTATGCTCATGGTGAGAGGCTATGGCTACACCTTC
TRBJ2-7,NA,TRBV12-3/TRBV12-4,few,CASGAGRAYEQYF,TGTGCCAGCGGGGCCGGCAGAGCCTACGAGCAGTACTTC
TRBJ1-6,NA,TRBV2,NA,CASTEGNLNSPLHF,TGTGCCAGCACCGAGGGCAACCTTAATTCACCCCTCCACTTT
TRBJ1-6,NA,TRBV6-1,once,CASSEQYNSPLHF,TGTGCCAGCAGTGAACAATATAATTCACCCCTCCACTTT
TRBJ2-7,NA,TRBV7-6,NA,CASSSARTAREQYF,TGTGCCAGCAGCTCTGCCAGGACAGCGAGGGAGCAGTACTTC
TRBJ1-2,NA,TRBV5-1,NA,CASSLVGAPNYGYTF,TGCGCCAGCAGCTTGGTGGGGGCGCCTAACTATGGCTACACCTTC
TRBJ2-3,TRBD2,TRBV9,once,CASSDLAGTDTQYF,TGTGCCAGCAGTGATTTAGCGGGAACAGATACGCAGTATTTT
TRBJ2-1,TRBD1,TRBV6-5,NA,CASSYTLGQFYNEQFF,TGTGCCAGCAGTTACACTTTGGGACAGTTCTACAATGAGCAGTTCTTC
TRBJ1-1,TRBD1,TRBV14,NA,CASSQYRGMNTEAFF,TGTGCCAGCAGCCAATACAGGGGGATGAACACTGAAGCTTTCTTT
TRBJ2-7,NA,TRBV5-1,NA,CASRGGYEQYF,TGCGCCAGCAGGGGGGGATACGAGCAGTACTTC
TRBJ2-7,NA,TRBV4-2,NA,CASSEVGTPNYEQYF,TGTGCCAGCAGCGAAGTCGGGACTCCTAACTACGAGCAGTACTTC
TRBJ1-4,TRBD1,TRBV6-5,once,CASSSRGSLTNEKLFF,TGTGCCAGCAGTTCCAGGGGGAGTTTAACTAATGAAAAACTGTTTTTT
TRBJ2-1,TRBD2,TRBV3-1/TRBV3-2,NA,CASSHRTSGRDEQFF,TGTGCCAGCAGCCACCGGACTAGCGGGAGGGATGAGCAGTTCTTC
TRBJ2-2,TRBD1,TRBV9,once,CASSVTGANTGELFF,TGTGCCAGCAGCGTGACAGGGGCGAACACCGGGGAGCTGTTTTTT
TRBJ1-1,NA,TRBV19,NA,CASPRGNTEAFF,TGTGCCAGTCCCCGGGGTAACACTGAAGCTTTCTTT
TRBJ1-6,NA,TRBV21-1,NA,CASSKVVDSSSYNSPLHF,TGTGCCAGCAGCAAAGTTGTGGACTCAAGCTCCTATAATTCACCCCTCCACTTT
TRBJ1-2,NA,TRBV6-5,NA,CASSYNGADYGYTF,TGTGCCAGCAGTTATAATGGGGCTGACTATGGCTACACCTTC
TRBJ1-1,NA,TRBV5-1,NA,CASSYGLGNTEAFF,TGCGCCAGCAGCTACGGACTGGGGAACACTGAAGCTTTCTTT
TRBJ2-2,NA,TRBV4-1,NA,CASSQGTGTGELFF,TGCGCCAGCAGCCAGGGAACGGGGACCGGGGAGCTGTTTTTT
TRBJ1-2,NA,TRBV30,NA,CAWSVPREANYGYTF,TGTGCCTGGAGTGTACCCAGGGAGGCGAACTATGGCTACACCTTC
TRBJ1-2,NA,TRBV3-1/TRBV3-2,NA,CASSHPKAGFSNYGYTF,TGTGCCAGCAGCCACCCTAAGGCAGGTTTCTCTAACTATGGCTACACCTTC
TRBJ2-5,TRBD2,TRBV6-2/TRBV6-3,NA,CASSGGLAGVQETQYF,TGTGCCAGCAGTGGGGGACTAGCGGGGGTCCAAGAGACCCAGTACTTC
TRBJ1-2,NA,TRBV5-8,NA,CASSLVGTYGYTF,TGTGCCAGCAGCTTGGTGGGGACATATGGCTACACCTTC
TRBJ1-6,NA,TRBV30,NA,CAWTRVSSYNSPLHF,TGTGCCTGGACTAGAGTCAGCTCCTATAATTCACCCCTCCACTTT
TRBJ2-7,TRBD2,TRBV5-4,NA,CASSQGLADYEQYF,TGTGCCAGCAGCCAGGGACTAGCGGATTACGAGCAGTACTTC